What follows describes a single T cell receptor beta chain. Its specificity is not known. The data belong to a study of cytomegalovirus exposure and HLA in healthy donors. PCR amplification relied on 60 Vbeta primers (plus 13 Jbeta primers). Clones were read by immunoSEQ multiplex PCR, and TCRdb kept only the in-frame ones, dropping some. The sample lists over 55,000 clones; more than 80% were seen once. Nominally healthy donors were sampled, though unrecorded immune exposures were likely. V shed 10 bases, J shed 6 bases, and the junction held 15 bases outside the gene matches. Germline CDR1 reads ENHRY; CDR2 reads SYGVKD. This CDR3 contains 14 residues. Whole-study findings and limits: An analysis done earlier found most TCR beta V segments productive about 90% or about 30% of the time.

The specimen was PBMCs. The V and J genes are TRBV10-3 and TRBJ2-7, with 7 bases lining up with TRBD1. This sequence was found in a woman younger than 45 in good health and CMV-seropositive. The CDR3 sequence: CATTGQAVVSEQYF. The CDR3 region has the DNA TGTGCCACGACAGGACAGGCTGTCGTAAGCGAGCAGTACTTC.